The entry below gives a single T cell receptor beta chain sequence along with its context. No antigen is known for it. Expressed TCRB transcripts were sequenced after all isolated RNA was converted to cDNA. The read count averaged about 3.3 million across naive, central memory and regulatory T cell samples. The assay was immunoSEQ multiplex PCR, and TCRdb's table has in-frame clones only and misses some. The sample includes 45,000 to 65,000 clones, around half of them seen just once. The data were taken from a study of beta chain features in type 1 diabetes. Study-level results: For Type 1 diabetes patients, all four CD4+ subsets carried TCRB CDR3s that were moderately but significantly shorter.

The specimen was Tregs from blood. The clonotype originates from a woman aged 35 to 49 with type 1 diabetes.

The CDR3 reads CASSNRDSVMNTEAFF. The CDR3 nucleotides read TGTGCCAGTAGTAACCGGGACAGTGTCATGAACACTGAAGCTTTCTTT. This rearrangement joins TRBV19 to TRBJ1-1; 7 nucleotides match TRBD1. V lost 4 bases, J lost 0 bases, and 8 bases stayed unmatched. The CDR3 spans 16 residues. CDR1 and CDR2 from the germline V gene are LNHDA and SQIVND (reference sequence).